This TCR beta chain was sequenced for a study of T cells after posttransplantation cyclophosphamide (dated by TCRdb to the mid-2010s). For the wider study: The study tracked T cell repertoire reconstitution by TRB sequencing after myeloablative bone marrow transplantation using posttransplantation cyclophosphamide as GVHD prophylaxis. TRB sequencing was also done on up to about 3 additional blood samples from 2 to 5.2 years after transplant in 3 patients, and on pretransplant blood from 4 patients. Public TRB sequences were checked against a database of over 3,000 sequences associated with responses to pathogens, tumor antigens, self-antigens and alloantigens. Antigen receptor sequencing was done on samples from over 30 PTCy-treated patients and from around 15 related bone marrow donors of those patients. Because TRA and TRB clonality correlated tightly in about 9 samples, the subsequent TCR analyses were limited to TRB only. TRB sequencing was performed on blood from all 35 or so PTCy patients with 1-year posttransplant specimens.

TRB sequencing used genomic DNA with the immunoSEQ assay at survey resolution or the hsTCRB kit. Per the source publication's procedure: The immunoSEQ software handled initial read processing, and the LymphoSeq R package was used for repertoire analyses. Clonality was calculated as 1 minus normalized Shannon entropy, and the Gini coefficient was also calculated for each TRB dataset. Phenotypes of unsorted samples were inferred by mapping TRB sequences from sorted subsets of the recipient or donor onto the same recipient's unsorted samples. TCRdb stores this immuneACCESS table with in-frame sequences only. Part of the clones is absent; in the studies checked, under half of the shortfall reflects unresolved V genes, and no reason is known for the rest. For V, J and clone size, that table is used; D and trimming come from the DNA. The sample includes tens of thousands of clones, with approximately 73% observed a single time. The ten largest clones add up to about 0.61% of the sample.

The CDR3 goes from the cysteine to the phenylalanine over 15 residues. The CDR3 DNA has 45 bases and is translated from base 1. Paper-wide results and their limitations: Across fewer than 55 patients, TRB clonality was highly associated with recipient CMV seropositivity and CMV reactivation, and PTCy diversity was similar to diversity in CNI/methotrexate controls. The TRB repertoires of T cells infiltrating skin or GI tract showed only limited overlap with the TRB repertoires of T cells in blood. At 1-2 months, donor-recipient similarity was low but rose over the first year, and the later blood repertoires were often dominated by donor CD8+ memory clones.

This clone was counted between two and nine times. This clone's antigen is unknown. Within one base of it there is no much larger clone, and no base qualities were kept. On the day of marrow donation, related bone marrow donors gave peripheral blood samples. Peripheral blood and bone marrow mononuclear cells were isolated by Ficoll-Hypaque density centrifugation and were cryopreserved. CD4+ and CD8+ T cells, including naive and memory subsets, were sorted by FACS using a FACSAria II. The chain uses TRBV12-2 and TRBJ2-1; the listed D gene, TRBD2, was not tested against the DNA. TRBV12-2 is described as a pseudogene. This TCR came from a woman in her sixties in good health, CMV-negative, and a related stem cell transplant donor. The sample consisted of memory CD4+ T cells sorted from PBMCs. The CDR3 here reads CASRLETSGNNEQFF. The DNA is as follows: TGTGCAAGTCGCTTAGAAACTAGCGGTAACAATGAGCAGTTCTTC.